Described below is a single T cell receptor beta chain sequence and its context. The length of the CDR3 is 12 residues. Germline assignment: CDR1 MNHNS and CDR2 SASEGT. V shed 3 bases and J shed 4 bases, with 6 bases lying between them. This sample is drawn from a study of blood T cell repertoires in COVID-19. Looking at the study overall: COVID-19 samples, acute and convalescent, were from the United States, Italy and Spain.

Original analysis: Amplified reference gene primers provided the basis for estimating nucleated cell counts. Repertoires were generated with immunoSEQ multiplex PCR, while TCRdb's copy carries only in-frame clones and drops some. V, J and clone size are taken as reported in that table, and D and trimming were inferred from the DNA itself. The sample shows some 130,000 clones, more than 90% of them seen only once. Sequencing was done on a sample of peripheral blood. The origin of this receptor is a man in his fifties or sixties with active COVID-19. The chain is built from TRBV6-1 and TRBJ1-2, with D hard to call. CDR3 region: CASSEGAYGYTF. The CDR3, as DNA: TGTGCCAGCAGTGAGGGCGCCTATGGCTACACCTTC.